The subject of this entry is one TCR beta chain. The sample holds a few counts of this clonotype. Its antigen is currently not known. No clone much larger than this one lies a single base away; base qualities are absent. The record originates from a study of CD8 T cells in ankylosing spondylitis listed by TCRdb under 2017. Regarding the research as a whole: The study set out to find disease-linked TCR variants by profiling T cell receptor beta repertoires in ankylosing spondylitis patients and healthy donors. Peripheral blood was sampled, and synovial fluid was also collected from ankylosing spondylitis patients. The whole study cohort included some 100 healthy donors and about two dozen ankylosing spondylitis patients. Study-wide findings and limitations: Some TCR beta motif variants had previously been reported in synovial fluid and blood of reactive arthritis patients, which suggested common disease-initiation mechanisms. Blood from ankylosing spondylitis patients appeared to be characterized by a TCR beta motif made up of seven or eight highly homologous amino acid variants. The disease-linked clones were reported as significantly enriched in matched synovial fluid samples from ankylosing spondylitis patients. The disease-linked clones had a CD8+ phenotype and were found at relatively low frequencies in peripheral blood.

The sequencer was an Illumina HiSeq 2500. TCR beta libraries were prepared by quantitative 5'-RACE with molecular barcodes. In the authors' own workflow: A new computational method based on a probabilistic model of VDJ rearrangement was used to identify disease-linked TCR variants. Clones were called with MiXCR by TCRdb after fastp trimmed the public reads at Q25, and only in-frame beta chains were retained. Rows matching on CDR3 protein sequence are summarized as one entry with the most common DNA and genes. What appears here as the V and J calls and clone size reflects TCRdb's work, not the paper's. The sample table lists 210,000 or so distinct CDR3 sequences, 25% to 30% of them with a count of one. The ten top clones hold about 6.2% of the sample. Sequencing was carried out using blood, either unsorted or a sorted T cell fraction (not recorded which). This TCR was recovered from a male donor with ankylosing spondylitis or in good health (not recorded which).

The DNA is as follows: TGCGCCAGCAGCCAAGCTTTACGTAGCGGGAGCGGCTACAATGAGCAGTTCTTC. Translated, this gives CASSQALRSGSGYNEQFF. The rearrangement combines TRBV4-3 with TRBJ2-1, with 9 central nucleotides matching TRBD2. CDR1 LGHNA and CDR2 YSLEER were looked up in the germline V gene. Ends trimmed: V by 1 base, J by 3 bases; bases unmatched to a gene: 10. The CDR3 numbers 18 residues from cysteine through phenylalanine. The sequence is cut down to CDR3 DNA, 54 bases in frame from base 1.